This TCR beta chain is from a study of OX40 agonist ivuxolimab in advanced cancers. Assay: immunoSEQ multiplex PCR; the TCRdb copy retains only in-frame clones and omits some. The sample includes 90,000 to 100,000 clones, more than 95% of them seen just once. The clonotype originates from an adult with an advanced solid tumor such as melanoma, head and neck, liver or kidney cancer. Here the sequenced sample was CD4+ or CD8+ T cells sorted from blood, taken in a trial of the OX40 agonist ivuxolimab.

CDR3 nucleotides: TGTGCCAGCAGTAATACCGGGACAAATCACATTCAGTACTTC. Amino acid sequence: CASSNTGTNHIQYF. The chain is built from TRBV28 and TRBJ2-4; D is possibly TRBD1 (6 bases). Germline-derived CDR1 and CDR2 are MDHEN and SYDVKM. This CDR3 comprises 14 residues. Trimming removed 5 bases at V and 8 bases at J, with 16 bases between. The variable domain in full, completed from reference TRBV28 and TRBJ2-4, reads DVKVTQSSRYLVKRTGEKVFLECVQDMDHENMFWYRQDPGLGLRLIYFSYDVKMKEKGDIPEGYSVSREKKERFSLILESASTNQTSMYLCASSNTGTNHIQYFGAGTRLSVL.